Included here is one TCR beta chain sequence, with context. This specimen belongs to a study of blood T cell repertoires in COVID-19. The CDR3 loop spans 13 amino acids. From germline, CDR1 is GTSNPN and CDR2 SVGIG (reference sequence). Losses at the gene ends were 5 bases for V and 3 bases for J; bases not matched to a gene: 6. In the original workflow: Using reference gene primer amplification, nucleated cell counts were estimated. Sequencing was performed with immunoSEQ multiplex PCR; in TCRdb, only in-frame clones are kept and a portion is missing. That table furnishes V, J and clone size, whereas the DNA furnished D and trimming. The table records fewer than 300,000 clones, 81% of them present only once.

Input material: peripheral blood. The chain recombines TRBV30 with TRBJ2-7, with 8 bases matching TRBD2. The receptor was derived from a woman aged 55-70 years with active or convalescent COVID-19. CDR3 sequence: CAWSSGGYYEQYF. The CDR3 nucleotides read TGTGCCTGGTCCAGCGGGGGCTACTACGAGCAGTACTTC.